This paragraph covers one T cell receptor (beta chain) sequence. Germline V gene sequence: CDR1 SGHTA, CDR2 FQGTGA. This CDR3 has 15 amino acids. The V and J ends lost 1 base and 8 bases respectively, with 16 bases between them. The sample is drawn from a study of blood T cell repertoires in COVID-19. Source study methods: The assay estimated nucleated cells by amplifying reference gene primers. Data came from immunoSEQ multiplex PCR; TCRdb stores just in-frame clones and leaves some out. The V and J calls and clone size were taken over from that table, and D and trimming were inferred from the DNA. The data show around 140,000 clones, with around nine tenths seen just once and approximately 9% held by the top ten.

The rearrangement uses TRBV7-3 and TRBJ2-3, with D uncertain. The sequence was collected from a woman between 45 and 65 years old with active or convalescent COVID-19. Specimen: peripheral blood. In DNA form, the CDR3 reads TGTGCCAGCAGCTTAAGCCCCTCGGAGCTCAGTACGCAGTATTTT. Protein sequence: CASSLSPSELSTQYF.